The T cell receptor (beta chain) described here comes from a study of quantifying T cell responses using KT2 cells. Whole-study context: TCR alpha and beta constant-region primers primed reverse transcription of RNA. The second PCR ran as a qPCR until a predetermined fluorescence threshold was reached.

The cDNA 3' end received a ligated oligonucleotide with a UMI. An equimolar mix of RC1.1 and RC1.2 primed the beta chain across TRBC1 and TRBC2. TCRdb passed the UMI-ligation and nested PCR reads through MiXCR, listing each CDR3 protein once. The sample records tens of thousands of distinct CDR3 sequences, 10% to 13% being singletons. The germline V gene has CDR1 LGHDT and CDR2 YNNKEL (reference sequence). V lost 4 bases and J 8 bases, leaving 11 bases between the germline ends. The CDR3 contains 13 residues. This sequence was found in a human donor. The specimen sequenced was PBMCs spiked with cells of the T cell clone KT2. The chain is built from TRBV3-1 and TRBJ1-4; perhaps TRBD1 as D (6 bases). DNA for the CDR3: TGTGCCAGCAGCCCGACAGGAGGAGAAAAACTGTTTTTT. This sequence encodes CASSPTGGEKLFF. Based on the CDR3 plus reference TRBV3-1 and TRBJ1-4, the full variable domain is DTAVSQTPKYLVTQMGNDKSIKCEQNLGHDTMYWYKQDSKKFLKIMFSYNNKELIINETVPNRFSPKSPDKAHLNLHINSLELGDSAVYFCASSPTGGEKLFFGSGTQLSVL.